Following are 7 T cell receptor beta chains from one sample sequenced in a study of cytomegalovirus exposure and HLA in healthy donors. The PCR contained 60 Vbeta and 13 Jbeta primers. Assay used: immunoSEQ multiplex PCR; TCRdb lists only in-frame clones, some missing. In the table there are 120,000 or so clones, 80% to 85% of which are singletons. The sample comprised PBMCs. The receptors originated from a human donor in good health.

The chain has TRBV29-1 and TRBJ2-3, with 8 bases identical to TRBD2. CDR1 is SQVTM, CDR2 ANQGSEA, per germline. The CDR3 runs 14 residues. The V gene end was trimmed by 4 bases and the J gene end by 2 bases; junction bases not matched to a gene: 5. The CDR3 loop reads CSVATSGNTDTQYF. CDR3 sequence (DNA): TGCAGCGTTGCAACTAGCGGCAACACAGATACGCAGTATTTT.

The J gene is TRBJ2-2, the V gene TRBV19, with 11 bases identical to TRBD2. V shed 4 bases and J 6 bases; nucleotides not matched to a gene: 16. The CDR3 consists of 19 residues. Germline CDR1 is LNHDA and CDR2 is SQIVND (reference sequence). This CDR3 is CASSNRRVSGGALAGELFF. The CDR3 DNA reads TGTGCCAGTAGTAACCGAAGAGTTAGCGGGGGGGCCCTCGCCGGGGAGCTGTTTTTT.

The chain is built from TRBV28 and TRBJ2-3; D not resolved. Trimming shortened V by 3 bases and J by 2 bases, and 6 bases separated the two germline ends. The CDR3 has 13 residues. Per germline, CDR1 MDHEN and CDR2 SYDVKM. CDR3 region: CASSFPNTDTQYF. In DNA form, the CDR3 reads TGTGCCAGCAGTTTCCCAAACACAGATACGCAGTATTTT.

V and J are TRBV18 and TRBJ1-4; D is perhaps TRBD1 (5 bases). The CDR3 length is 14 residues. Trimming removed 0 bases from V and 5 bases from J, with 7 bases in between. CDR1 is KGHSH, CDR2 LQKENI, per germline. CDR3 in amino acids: CASSPPGVNEKLFF. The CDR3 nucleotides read TGTGCCAGCTCACCACCAGGGGTCAATGAAAAACTGTTTTTT.

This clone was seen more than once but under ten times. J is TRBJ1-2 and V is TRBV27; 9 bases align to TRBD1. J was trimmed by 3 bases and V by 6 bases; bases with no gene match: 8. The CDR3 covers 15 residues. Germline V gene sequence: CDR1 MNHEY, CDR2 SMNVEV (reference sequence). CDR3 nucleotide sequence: TGTGCCAGCAGACCACAGGGGGCCCTTGACTATGGCTACACCTTC. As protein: CASRPQGALDYGYTF.

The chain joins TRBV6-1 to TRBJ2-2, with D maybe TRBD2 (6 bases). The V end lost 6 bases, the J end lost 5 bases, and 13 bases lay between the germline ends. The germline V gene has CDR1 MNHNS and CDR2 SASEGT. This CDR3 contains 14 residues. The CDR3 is CASSPQGRTGELFF. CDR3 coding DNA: TGTGCCAGCAGCCCCCAAGGGAGGACCGGGGAGCTGTTTTTT.

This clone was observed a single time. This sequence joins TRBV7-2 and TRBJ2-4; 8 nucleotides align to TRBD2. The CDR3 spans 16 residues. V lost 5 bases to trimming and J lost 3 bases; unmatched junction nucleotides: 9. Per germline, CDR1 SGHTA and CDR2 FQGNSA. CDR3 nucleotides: TGTGCCAGCAGCCCCTACGGGGGGGGCTTCAAAAACATTCAGTACTTC. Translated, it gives CASSPYGGGFKNIQYF.